The 13 T cell receptor beta chains listed next were all sequenced from one sample in a study of T cell responses to AZD1222 COVID-19 vaccine. Repertoires were generated with immunoSEQ multiplex PCR, while TCRdb's copy carries only in-frame clones and drops some. The sample includes approximately 150,000 clones, approximately 88% of them seen just once. This material consisted of peripheral blood, taken on day 0 of AZD1222 vaccination. Receptor source: an adult in good health.

J is TRBJ2-7 and V is TRBV6-2 or TRBV6-3; D may be TRBD2 (5 bases). The CDR3 is 13 residues long. Trimming left V 4 bases short and J 2 bases short, with 9 bases between. CDR1 is MNHEY, CDR2 SVGEGT, per germline. The CDR3 loop reads CASSSDGTYEQYF. In nucleotides, the CDR3 is TGTGCCAGCAGTTCCGACGGGACCTACGAGCAGTACTTC.

This chain uses TRBV4-3 with TRBJ2-1, with D possibly TRBD2 on 6 matching bases. Germline loops: CDR1 LGHNA, CDR2 YSLEER. V was shortened by 1 base and J by 8 bases, with 15 bases between the two germline ends. The CDR3 covers 15 residues. CDR3 DNA sequence: TGCGCCAGCAGCCAAGGGCTGGGGTGGGGGGATGAGCAGTTCTTC. This sequence encodes CASSQGLGWGDEQFF.

The chain has TRBV10-3 and TRBJ2-1, with D tentatively TRBD1 (6 bases). The CDR3 is 14 amino acids. The germline CDR1 and CDR2 sequences are ENHRY and SYGVKD. The V end was cut by 4 bases, the J end by 6 bases, with 13 bases between. The CDR3 DNA sequence: TGTGCCATCAGTGGGGGGCAGCAGAGCAATGAGCAGTTCTTC. This encodes CAISGGQQSNEQFF.

The rearrangement links TRBV5-8 to TRBJ2-1, with D perhaps TRBD1 or TRBD2 (6 bases each). The CDR3 extends over 14 amino acids. From germline, CDR1 is SGHTS and CDR2 YDEGEE. V was cut by 0 bases and J by 6 bases, with 10 bases left in between. This chain's CDR3 is CASSLAWGANEQFF. The CDR3 coding sequence is TGTGCCAGCAGCTTGGCCTGGGGGGCCAATGAGCAGTTCTTC.

The chain uses TRBV5-5 and TRBJ2-7; D possibly corresponds to TRBD1 (6 bases). The germline V and J ends were trimmed by 4 bases and 2 bases, with 16 bases remaining between them. CDR3 length: 15 residues. Per germline, CDR1 SGHKS and CDR2 YYEKEE (reference sequence). CDR3 amino acids: CASSLDSLVTYEQYF. The CDR3 DNA sequence: TGTGCCAGCAGCCTGGACAGCTTAGTGACCTACGAGCAGTACTTC.

This chain uses TRBV5-1 with TRBJ2-3, with TRBD2 as a possible D gene (6 bases). The ends were cut back, 6 bases at V and 2 bases at J, with 10 bases in the middle. This CDR3 spans 13 amino acids. From germline, CDR1 is SGHRS and CDR2 YFSETQ. The CDR3 nucleotides are TGCGCCAGCATGGAGGGGTTCACAGATACGCAGTATTTT. It encodes CASMEGFTDTQYF.

The V call is TRBV6-5, the J call TRBJ2-1, with 15 bases lining up with TRBD2. J gave up 10 bases and V 6 bases, and 7 bases lay outside the gene matches. CDR3 size: 15 residues. Germline CDR1 is MNHEY and CDR2 is SVGAGI. The CDR3 protein is CASSSYGTSGREQFF. DNA of the CDR3: TGTGCCAGCAGCTCATACGGGACTAGCGGGAGGGAGCAGTTCTTC.

The chain combines TRBV11-2 with TRBJ2-7; D not certain. Germline CDR1 is SGHAT and CDR2 is FQNNGV. V gave up 0 bases and J gave up 6 bases, with 9 bases separating them. This CDR3 spans 13 amino acids. The CDR3 DNA reads TGTGCCAGCAGCTTAGAGTTAACTGTCGAGCAGTACTTC. Protein product: CASSLELTVEQYF.

The rearrangement uses TRBV7-9 and TRBJ2-5, with 8 bases identical to TRBD2. CDR1 SEHNR and CDR2 FQNEAQ come from the germline V gene (reference sequence). V was pared by 7 bases and J by 4 bases, with 11 bases of the junction left unmatched. CDR3 length: 15 residues. The CDR3 loop is CASTKSGSAGETQYF. The DNA for the CDR3 is TGTGCCAGCACCAAAAGCGGGAGTGCGGGAGAGACCCAGTACTTC.

This clone was detected once. This chain links TRBV11-2 with TRBJ2-5, with a tentative D call TRBD2 (6 bases). CDR1 and CDR2 (germline): SGHAT, FQNNGV. The CDR3 runs 15 residues. Trimming removed 8 bases from V and 2 bases from J, with 18 bases in between. The CDR3 DNA reads as TGTGCCAGCCTAGAACTACCGGGACTTCAAGAGACCCAGTACTTC. Translating gives CASLELPGLQETQYF.

The chain employs TRBV11-2 and TRBJ2-7, with D possibly TRBD2 on 6 matching bases. This CDR3 is 13 amino acids long. V shed 5 bases and J shed 3 bases, with 11 bases lying between them. From germline, CDR1 is SGHAT and CDR2 FQNNGV. As DNA, the CDR3 is TGTGCCAGCAGCGCGGGACCGGACTACGAGCAGTACTTC. Protein sequence: CASSAGPDYEQYF.

The rearrangement uses TRBV4-3 and TRBJ1-5; D call uncertain. Trimming removed 0 bases at V and 5 bases at J, with 11 bases between. Per the germline V gene, CDR1 is LGHNA and CDR2 is YSLEER. CDR3 size: 15 residues. CDR3 sequence reads: CASSQDRALDQPQHF. The CDR3 DNA reads TGCGCCAGCAGCCAAGATCGGGCTTTGGATCAGCCCCAGCATTTT.

The chain links TRBV20-1 to TRBJ2-7; TRBD2 agrees at 12 bases. Trimming removed 3 bases from V and 7 bases from J; junction bases left unmatched: 13. The CDR3 contains 16 residues. Germline CDR1 DFQATT, CDR2 SNEGSKA (reference sequence). The CDR3 region has the DNA TGCAGTGCTAGTACCCTAGCGGGAGGGGGAATTGGAGAGCAGTACTTC. Its protein is CSASTLAGGGIGEQYF.